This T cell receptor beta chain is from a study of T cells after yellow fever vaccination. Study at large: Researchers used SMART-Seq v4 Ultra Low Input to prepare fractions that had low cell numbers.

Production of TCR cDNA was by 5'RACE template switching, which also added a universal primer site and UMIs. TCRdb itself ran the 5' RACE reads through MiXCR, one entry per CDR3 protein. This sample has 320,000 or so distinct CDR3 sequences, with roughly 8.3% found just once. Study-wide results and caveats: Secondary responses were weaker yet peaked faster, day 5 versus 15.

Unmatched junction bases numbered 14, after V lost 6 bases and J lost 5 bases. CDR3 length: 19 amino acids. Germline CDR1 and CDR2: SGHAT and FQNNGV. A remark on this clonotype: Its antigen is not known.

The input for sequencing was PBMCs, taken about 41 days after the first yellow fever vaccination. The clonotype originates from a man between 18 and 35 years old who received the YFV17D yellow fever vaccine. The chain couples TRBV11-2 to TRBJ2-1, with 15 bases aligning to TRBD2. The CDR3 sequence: CASRPGTSGGSNFNNEQFF. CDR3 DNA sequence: TGTGCCAGCAGACCAGGGACTAGCGGGGGGTCTAACTTTAACAATGAGCAGTTCTTC.